This TCR beta chain was captured by sequencing in a study of blood T cell repertoires in COVID-19. Study-wide context: Researchers got acute and convalescent COVID-19 samples from the United States, Italy and Spain. The cDNA or gDNA used as material had been derived from T cells, B-cell-depleted T cells, or PBMCs.

Authors' analysis steps: Quantification of nucleated cells was approximated via reference gene primer amplification. Libraries were prepared by immunoSEQ multiplex PCR; TCRdb keeps only in-frame clonotypes and omits some of them. For V, J and clone size, that table is used; D and trimming come from the DNA. The sample shows 55,000 to 65,000 clones, about 80% of them seen only once. Material for sequencing was peripheral blood. This receptor was obtained from a woman at least 80 years old with acute or convalescent COVID-19.

CDR3 amino acids: CASSLPGQGDEQYF. CDR3 bases: TGCGCCAGCAGCCTTCCGGGACAGGGCGACGAGCAGTACTTC. The rearrangement links TRBV4-1 to TRBJ2-7; TRBD1 agrees at 9 bases. This CDR3 is 14 amino acids long. V shed 4 bases and J 5 bases; nucleotides not matched to a gene: 6. The germline CDR1 and CDR2 sequences are MGHRA and YSYEKL.